Below, one T cell receptor (beta chain) is given with its context. Its antigen is as yet unknown. Trimming shortened V by 3 bases and J by 0 bases, and 15 bases separated the two germline ends. The CDR3 is 17 amino acids. Germline V gives CDR1 SGHVS, CDR2 FQNEAQ. These data come from a study of T-cell memory formation after mild COVID-19. Background on the study: The two donors had largely donor-specific TCR clusters. Study results and caveats: Cross-reactive memory apparently joined, as some responding clones appeared in pre-infection memory.

TCRdb reprocessed the 5' RACE reads with MiXCR, giving one entry per CDR3 protein. The data show hundreds of thousands of distinct CDR3 sequences, with about an eighth seen just once and roughly 20% held by the top ten. The sample taken for sequencing was PBMCs or a T cell subset sorted from them (not recorded which). This chain links TRBV7-8 with TRBJ2-1; D may be TRBD2 (5 bases). The source is a man younger than 35 who had mild COVID-19 (a few samples of this study predate the infection). Cell type and time point are not known. The CDR3 DNA reads TGTGCCAGCAGCTTTCGGCATAGCGTACGCTCCTACAATGAGCAGTTCTTC. As protein: CASSFRHSVRSYNEQFF.